The text below deals with one T cell receptor (beta chain). The length of the CDR3 is 14 residues. V lost 2 bases, J lost 4 bases, and 13 bases lay in between. The germline V gene encodes CDR1 SGHRS and CDR2 YFSETQ. This entry is derived from a study of blood T cells in healthy people across ages. For the second PCR, which ran for roughly 6 to 11 cycles, a sample-barcoded 5' primer and a J-beta primer mix were used. TCRdb re-analysed the 5' RACE reads in MiXCR, keeping a single row per CDR3 protein. This sample yields approximately 1.5 million distinct CDR3 sequences, of which approximately 43% are seen a single time; approximately 4% belongs to the top ten.

This TCR was recovered from a woman aged 18-29 years in good health. V usage is TRBV5-1 and J usage is TRBJ2-7, with D possibly being TRBD1 (6 bases). The sample taken for sequencing was blood. The CDR3 DNA reads as TGCGCCAGCAGCTTCGAGGGGGAAACGTACGAGCAGTACTTC. Its translation is CASSFEGETYEQYF.